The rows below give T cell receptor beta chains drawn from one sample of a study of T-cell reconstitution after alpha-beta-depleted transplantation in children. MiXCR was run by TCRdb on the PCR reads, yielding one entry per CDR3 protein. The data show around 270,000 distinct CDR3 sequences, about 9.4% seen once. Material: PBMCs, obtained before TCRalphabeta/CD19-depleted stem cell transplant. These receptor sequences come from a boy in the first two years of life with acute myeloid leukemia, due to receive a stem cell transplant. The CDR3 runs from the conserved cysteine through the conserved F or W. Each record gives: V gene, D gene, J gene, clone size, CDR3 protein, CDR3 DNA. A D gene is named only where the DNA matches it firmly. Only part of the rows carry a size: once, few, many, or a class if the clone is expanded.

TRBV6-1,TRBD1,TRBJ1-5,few,CASSEGTAFNQPQHF,TGTGCCAGCAGTGAGGGGACAGCCTTTAATCAGCCCCAGCATTTT
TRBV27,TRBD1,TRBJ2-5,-,CASSSTGTGYETQYF,TGTGCCAGCAGTTCTACCGGGACAGGGTACGAGACCCAGTACTTC
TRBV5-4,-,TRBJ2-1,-,CASRLRGRGYNEQFF,TGTGCCAGCAGACTGCGGGGACGGGGGTACAATGAGCAGTTCTTC
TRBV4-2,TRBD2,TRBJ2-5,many,CASSQGVAGVIQETQYF,TGTGCCAGCAGCCAAGGAGTAGCGGGAGTAATACAAGAGACCCAGTACTTC
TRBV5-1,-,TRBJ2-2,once,CARSLAGTGELFF,TGCGCCCGCAGCTTGGCAGGTACCGGGGAGCTGTTTTTT
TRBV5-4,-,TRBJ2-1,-,CASSTRGLTYNEQFF,TGTGCCAGCAGCACACGCGGGCTGACCTACAATGAGCAGTTCTTC
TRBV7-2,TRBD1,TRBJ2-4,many,CASSRITGGLIQYF,TGTGCCAGCAGCCGTATAACAGGGGGCCTCATTCAGTACTTC
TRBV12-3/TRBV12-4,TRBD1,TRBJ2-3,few,CASSGQATDTQYF,TGTGCCAGCAGCGGACAGGCTACAGATACGCAGTATTTT
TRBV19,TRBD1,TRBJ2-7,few,CASSPDRDASGEQYF,TGTGCCAGTAGTCCGGACAGGGATGCCTCTGGGGAGCAGTACTTC
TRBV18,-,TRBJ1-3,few,CASSPRTPGNTIYF,TGTGCCAGCTCACCACGGACGCCTGGAAACACCATATATTTT